This T cell receptor beta chain derives from a study of blood T cell repertoires in COVID-19. Looking at the study overall: Whether acute or convalescent, the COVID-19 samples came from the United States, Italy and Spain.

The protocol was immunoSEQ multiplex PCR, while the TCRdb copy is restricted to in-frame clones and leaves out a portion. The sample lists more than 250,000 clones; about nine tenths were seen once. This clone was seen a few times. The CDR3 has 11 amino acids. Trimming removed 7 bases from V and 4 bases from J, with 10 bases in between. In germline, CDR1 is GTSNPN, CDR2 SVGIG (reference sequence). The chain couples TRBV30 to TRBJ1-2; D unresolved. The clonotype originates from a woman in her forties or fifties with COVID-19, enrolled during active disease. Sequencing input: peripheral blood. The CDR3 sequence is CASAKSYGYTF. The CDR3 nucleotides are TGTGCCTCCGCGAAGAGCTATGGCTACACCTTC.